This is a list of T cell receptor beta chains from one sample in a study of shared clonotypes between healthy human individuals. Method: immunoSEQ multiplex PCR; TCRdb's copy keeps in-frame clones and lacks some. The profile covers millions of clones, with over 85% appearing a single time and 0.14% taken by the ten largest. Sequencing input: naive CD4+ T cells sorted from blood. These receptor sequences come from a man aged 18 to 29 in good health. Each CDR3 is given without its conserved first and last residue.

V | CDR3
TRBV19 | ASSMGRMNTEAF
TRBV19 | ASSTPGLAGGDEQF
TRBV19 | ASSIPGSTDTQY
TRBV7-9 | ASSLGTNTEAF
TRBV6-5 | ASSYGQRNTQY
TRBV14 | ASSLQGAGELF
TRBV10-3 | AIRPSASSGNTIY
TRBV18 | ASSPGEGGPGEQY
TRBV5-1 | ASSLGTGTHQETQY
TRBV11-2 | ASSLGTSGSRQF
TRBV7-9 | ASSFSGTGGTGELF
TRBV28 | ASSRQGFGNQPQH
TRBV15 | ATSRVRGGASEQF
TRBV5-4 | ASSPEQSYYEQY
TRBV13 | ASSHSGGAVNEQF